Below, 29 T cell receptor beta chains from the same sample are listed, as sequenced in a study of Ad26.COV2.S vaccination and SARS-CoV-2 variants. Here immunoSEQ multiplex PCR was the method, and the copy in TCRdb shows in-frame clones only, minus some. In the table there are about 320,000 clones, about 86% of which are singletons. Treatment given: around 19 received Ad26.COV2.S at low or high dose, single or two shots; 5 received placebo; per-sample allocation not given. The samples were gathered on day 63 after the first injection of vaccine or placebo. The specimen comprised peripheral blood, sampled in a trial of Ad26.COV2.S vaccine versus placebo. Every receptor here comes from a person aged 18-65 years who received the Ad26.COV2.S COVID-19 vaccine or a placebo.

This chain links TRBV7-2 with TRBJ1-4; D may be TRBD1 (6 bases). Looked up from germline, CDR1 is SGHTA and CDR2 is FQGNSA. This CDR3 has 13 residues. With 1 base removed from V and 10 bases from J, the gap between germline ends came to 10 bases. This CDR3 is CASSLVQGTKLFF. CDR3 coding DNA: TGTGCCAGCAGCTTAGTACAGGGAACAAAACTGTTTTTT.

J is TRBJ1-5 and V is TRBV30; D is unclear. CDR1 is GTSNPN, CDR2 SVGIG, per germline (reference sequence). This CDR3 spans 15 amino acids. Trimming removed 4 bases from V and 0 bases from J, with 13 bases in between. Here the CDR3 reads CAWTHGSYSNQPQHF. The CDR3 coding sequence is TGTGCCTGGACACACGGATCCTATAGCAATCAGCCCCAGCATTTT.

This clone was seen a handful of times. J is TRBJ2-4 and V is TRBV3-1 (or the pseudogene TRBV3-2), with D uncertain. V was cut by 4 bases and J by 7 bases, with 8 bases left in between. This CDR3 is built from 12 residues. CDR1 and CDR2 from the germline V gene are LGHDT and YNNKEL (reference sequence). In DNA, the CDR3 is TGTGCCAGCAGCCTTAGTGGGAACATTCAGTACTTC. Its protein product is CASSLSGNIQYF.

Only one count was recorded for this clone. J is TRBJ1-1 and V is TRBV6-5; D unresolved. There are 12 residues in the CDR3. Trimming stripped 6 bases from V and 11 bases from J, with 16 bases between. Germline-derived CDR1 and CDR2 are MNHEY and SVGAGI. The CDR3 spells CASSPQTNGAFF. In DNA, the CDR3 is TGTGCCAGCAGCCCACAGACTAACGGGGCTTTCTTT.

The chain links TRBV9 to TRBJ1-2; tentatively, D is TRBD1 (6 bases). This CDR3 spans 14 amino acids. The germline V gene encodes CDR1 SGDLS and CDR2 YYNGEE. Trimming removed 7 bases at V and 7 bases at J, with 20 bases between. The CDR3 sequence is CASGDRSQGAGYTF. Written as DNA, the CDR3 is TGTGCCAGCGGCGACAGGAGCCAAGGGGCTGGCTACACCTTC. The entire variable domain, with the rest obtained from reference TRBV9 and TRBJ1-2, is as follows: DSGVTQTPKHLITATGQRVTLRCSPRSGDLSVYWYQQSLDQGLQFLIQYYNGEERAKGNILERFSAQQFPDLHSELNLSSLELGDSALYFCASGDRSQGAGYTFGSGTRLTVV.

This clone was seen just once. The V and J genes are TRBV9 and TRBJ1-1; the D is unclear. From germline, CDR1 is SGDLS and CDR2 YYNGEE. This CDR3 is 18 amino acids long. V was trimmed by 3 bases and J by 4 bases, leaving 25 bases between them. In DNA, the CDR3 is TGTGCCAGCAGCGAGGGAGCCGATCCCATCTGGCCTGTCACTGAAGCTTTCTTT. This translates into CASSEGADPIWPVTEAFF.

This clone was recorded once. CDR3 bases: TGTGCCAGCAGTTACCGGTCCGGTTCCGGGGGAGATACGCAGTATTTT. Its translation is CASSYRSGSGGDTQYF. The V and J genes are TRBV6-5 and TRBJ2-3, with D possibly matching TRBD2 (6 bases). The germline V gene has CDR1 MNHEY and CDR2 SVGAGI. Between the trimmed V and J ends, which lost 2 bases and 5 bases, there was a span of 17 bases. The CDR3 spans 16 residues.

The chain joins TRBV10-1 to TRBJ2-5; D remains ambiguous. CDR3 length equals 13 residues. Trimming pared 4 bases from V and 4 bases from J, leaving 10 bases between. The germline V gene has CDR1 WNHNN and CDR2 SYGVQD (reference sequence). This CDR3 is CASSGPSRETQYF. Written as DNA, the CDR3 is TGCGCCAGCAGTGGACCCTCGAGAGAGACCCAGTACTTC.

The rearrangement links TRBV19 to TRBJ2-4; unclear D gene. CDR1 LNHDA and CDR2 SQIVND come from the germline V gene (reference sequence). Trimming cost V 9 bases and J 7 bases, with 16 bases left between them. The CDR3 sequence is 13 residues long. Here the CDR3 reads CASQDPIENIQYF. In DNA form, the CDR3 reads TGTGCCAGCCAGGATCCAATTGAGAACATTCAGTACTTC. Combining the CDR3 with reference TRBV19 and TRBJ2-4 gives the whole variable domain DGGITQSPKYLFRKEGQNVTLSCEQNLNHDAMYWYRQDPGQGLRLIYYSQIVNDFQKGDIAEGYSVSREKKESFPLTVTSAQKNPTAFYLCASQDPIENIQYFGAGTRLSVL.

This chain uses TRBV4-1 with TRBJ2-7; the match to TRBD2 covers 9 bases. V gave up 0 bases and J gave up 5 bases; unmatched junction bases: 8. Germline loops: CDR1 MGHRA, CDR2 YSYEKL. The CDR3 sequence is 16 residues long. This chain's CDR3 is CASSQERTSEPNEQYF. Here the CDR3 DNA reads TGCGCCAGCAGCCAAGAGCGGACTAGCGAGCCGAACGAGCAGTACTTC.

The chain employs TRBV6-5 and TRBJ1-2; D is ambiguous. In germline, CDR1 is MNHEY, CDR2 SVGAGI. Trimming took 5 bases from V and 3 from J, leaving 10 bases between them. The CDR3 has 13 residues. The CDR3 here is CASSKSPDYGYTF. CDR3 DNA: TGTGCCAGCAGTAAGTCCCCCGACTATGGCTACACCTTC.

This chain joins TRBV5-1 and TRBJ2-5, with 9 bases lining up with TRBD2. Germline CDR1 and CDR2: SGHRS and YFSETQ. With V trimmed by 2 bases and J by 5 bases, 4 bases remained unmatched. The CDR3 extends over 14 amino acids. CDR3 loop: CASSFGTSWETQYF. The CDR3 DNA is TGCGCCAGCAGCTTCGGGACTAGCTGGGAGACCCAGTACTTC.

J is TRBJ2-7 and V is TRBV7-2; possibly TRBD1 for D (6 bases). Germline CDR1 reads SGHTA; CDR2 reads FQGNSA. The CDR3 spans 12 residues. Trimming pared 5 bases from V and 4 bases from J, leaving 9 bases between. The CDR3 sequence: CASSRGFYEQYF. The DNA of the CDR3 is TGTGCCAGCAGCAGGGGGTTTTACGAGCAGTACTTC. Combining the CDR3 with reference TRBV7-2 and TRBJ2-7 gives the whole variable domain GAGVSQSPSNKVTEKGKDVELRCDPISGHTALYWYRQSLGQGLEFLIYFQGNSAPDKSGLPSDRFSAERTGGSVSTLTIQRTQQEDSAVYLCASSRGFYEQYFGPGTRLTVT.

This clone was detected only a few times. The chain carries TRBV15 and TRBJ1-2; D possibly corresponds to TRBD1 (5 bases). This CDR3 has 15 amino acids. Per germline, CDR1 LNHNV and CDR2 YYDKDF (reference sequence). The ends were cut back, 5 bases at V and 5 bases at J, with 18 bases in the middle. This CDR3 reads CATSPGEGWWYGYTF. In DNA, the CDR3 is TGTGCCACCAGCCCGGGGGAGGGTTGGTGGTATGGCTACACCTTC.

The V call is TRBV29-1, the J call TRBJ2-1, with 9 bases aligning to TRBD2. Trimming cost V 4 bases and J 4 bases; bases outside gene matches: 2. The germline V gene encodes CDR1 SQVTM and CDR2 ANQGSEA. The CDR3 sequence is 13 residues long. This CDR3 is CSVGGGGYNEQFF. CDR3 bases: TGCAGCGTTGGCGGGGGGGGATACAATGAGCAGTTCTTC.

This chain joins TRBV2 and TRBJ2-7, with 12 bases matching TRBD1. CDR3 size: 14 residues. Germline loops: CDR1 SNHLY, CDR2 FYNNEI. Losses at the gene ends were 11 bases for V and 3 bases for J; bases not matched to a gene: 8. CDR3 DNA: TGTGCCGGATCCGGGACAGGGGGCTTCTACGAGCAGTACTTC. Its protein is CAGSGTGGFYEQYF.

The CDR3 bases are TGTGCCAGCAGCCGGGACAGGGCTGGAAACACCATATATTTT. Its protein is CASSRDRAGNTIYF. This chain connects TRBV3-1 (or the pseudogene TRBV3-2) to TRBJ1-3, with 9 bases aligning to TRBD1. The V segment lost 4 bases and the J segment 2 bases; nucleotides outside the gene matches: 0. The germline gives CDR1 LGHDT, CDR2 YNNKEL (reference sequence). CDR3 length: 14 residues.

The chain joins TRBV6-2 or TRBV6-3 to TRBJ1-3, with 7 bases fitting TRBD1. This CDR3 has 18 amino acids. The V and J ends lost 3 bases and 1 base, in that order; junction bases with no gene match: 12. Per the germline V gene, CDR1 is MNHEY and CDR2 is SVGEGT. Here the CDR3 reads CASSYGRGQGSSGNTIYF. Written as DNA, the CDR3 is TGTGCCAGCAGTTATGGGAGGGGGCAAGGATCGTCTGGAAACACCATATATTTT.

The CDR3 coding sequence is TGTGCCAGCAGCTTAGGGGTTGCAGGGTTCAATGAGCAGTTCTTC. This codes for CASSLGVAGFNEQFF. The chain couples TRBV7-3 to TRBJ2-1, with D maybe TRBD1 (5 bases). The CDR3 has 15 residues. Per the germline V gene, CDR1 is SGHTA and CDR2 is FQGTGA. V lost 2 bases and J lost 6, with 14 bases in between.

V gene TRBV4-3 combines with J gene TRBJ2-3; 8 bases match TRBD1. This CDR3 comprises 16 residues. Trimming at V came to 0 bases and at J to 1 base, leaving 3 bases not matched to a gene. From germline, CDR1 is LGHNA and CDR2 YSLEER. The CDR3 region has the DNA TGCGCCAGCAGCCAAGATATGACAGGGGGCACAGATACGCAGTATTTT. Residues: CASSQDMTGGTDTQYF.

The V and J genes are TRBV6-5 and TRBJ1-2; D possibly corresponds to TRBD1 (5 bases). Per the germline V gene, CDR1 is MNHEY and CDR2 is SVGAGI. Trimming removed 6 bases at V and 4 bases at J, with 18 bases between. The CDR3 covers 15 residues. The CDR3 DNA sequence: TGTGCCAGCAGCGATTTTTCGACAGAGCTCTATGGCTACACCTTC. Translation gives CASSDFSTELYGYTF.

The chain recombines TRBV19 with TRBJ1-1; perhaps TRBD1 as D (6 bases). Between the trimmed V and J ends, which lost 5 bases and 6 bases, there was a span of 13 bases. The CDR3 contains 13 residues. Germline V gives CDR1 LNHDA, CDR2 SQIVND (reference sequence). DNA for the CDR3: TGTGCCAGTAGTTGGGGGGGCTGGTCTGAAGCTTTCTTT. It codes for CASSWGGWSEAFF.

The chain is built from TRBV9 and TRBJ2-5, with 7 positions matching TRBD2. The CDR3 is 14 residues long. The ends lost 3 bases at V and 1 base at J; junction bases unmatched: 3. Per the germline V gene, CDR1 is SGDLS and CDR2 is YYNGEE. The CDR3 loop is CASSESGVQETQYF. In DNA, the CDR3 is TGTGCCAGCAGCGAGAGCGGGGTCCAAGAGACCCAGTACTTC.

This chain joins TRBV10-1 and TRBJ1-3; 7 nucleotides match TRBD1. J was trimmed by 0 bases and V by 2 bases; bases with no gene match: 25. Looked up from germline, CDR1 is WNHNN and CDR2 is SYGVQD (reference sequence). This CDR3 comprises 23 residues. CDR3 amino acids: CASSETLTGRYRNTPGSGNTIYF. The CDR3 coding sequence is TGCGCCAGCAGTGAGACCCTGACAGGGCGATATCGAAATACCCCCGGCTCTGGAAACACCATATATTTT.

This clone came up a few times. J is TRBJ2-3 and V is TRBV12-5; D not resolved. The CDR3 consists of 12 residues. Trimming cost V 3 bases and J 3 bases, with 4 bases left between them. Germline loops: CDR1 LGHNT, CDR2 FRNRAP. DNA of the CDR3: TGTGCTAGTGGTTTTGATACAGATACGCAGTATTTT. This sequence encodes CASGFDTDTQYF.

V gene TRBV5-6 combines with J gene TRBJ2-1, with a possible D match to TRBD1 (5 bases). V was trimmed by 1 base and J by 0 bases, leaving 8 bases between them. This CDR3 comprises 15 residues. Germline values: CDR1 SGHDT, CDR2 YYEEEE. Here the CDR3 reads CASSLRQISYNEQFF. CDR3 in DNA: TGTGCCAGCAGCTTGAGACAGATCTCCTACAATGAGCAGTTCTTC.

The rearrangement links TRBV2 to TRBJ1-1, with D perhaps TRBD1 (5 bases). The CDR3 is made up of 14 amino acids. Trimming took off 8 bases at V and 1 base at J, with 14 bases between the two ends. Germline CDR1 reads SNHLY; CDR2 reads FYNNEI. Written as DNA, the CDR3 is TGTGCCAGCCGGTTCGGGACCTCGAACACTGAAGCTTTCTTT. Protein product: CASRFGTSNTEAFF.

V usage is TRBV30 and J usage is TRBJ1-6; no firm D call. The CDR3 runs to 14 residues. Germline CDR1 and CDR2: GTSNPN and SVGIG (reference sequence). Trimming stripped 0 bases from V and 10 bases from J, with 13 bases between. Written as DNA, the CDR3 is TGTGCCTGGAGTGTAGCACAGTTATACTCACCCCTCCACTTT. This gives the protein CAWSVAQLYSPLHF.

CDR3 DNA: TGTGCCAGCAGTCACAAGACAGTCTATGGCTACACCTTC. Protein sequence: CASSHKTVYGYTF. This chain connects TRBV6-2 or TRBV6-3 to TRBJ1-2; tentatively, D is TRBD1 (5 bases). Germline V gene sequence: CDR1 MNHEY, CDR2 SVGEGT. Trimming took 5 bases from V and 4 from J, leaving 11 bases between them. The CDR3 runs 13 residues.